This T cell receptor (beta chain) originates from a study of T cell responses to AZD1222 COVID-19 vaccine. The V gene lost 0 bases and the J gene lost 2 bases, with 9 bases spanning the gap. Germline values: CDR1 SGDLS, CDR2 YYNGEE. CDR3 length: 15 residues. The method was immunoSEQ multiplex PCR; TCRdb's version includes in-frame clones alone and lacks a portion of them. Seen here are about 210,000 clones, roughly 92% observed once, and the top ten hold approximately 1.3%. The receptor was derived from an adult in good health. Specimen: peripheral blood, collected on day 0 of AZD1222 vaccination. The rearrangement links TRBV9 to TRBJ1-3; possibly TRBD1 for D (6 bases). The CDR3 here is CASSVVSGAGNTIYF. The CDR3 DNA follows: TGTGCCAGCAGCGTAGTGTCAGGGGCTGGAAACACCATATATTTT. The whole variable domain, remainder taken from reference TRBV9 and TRBJ1-3, is DSGVTQTPKHLITATGQRVTLRCSPRSGDLSVYWYQQSLDQGLQFLIQYYNGEERAKGNILERFSAQQFPDLHSELNLSSLELGDSALYFCASSVVSGAGNTIYFGEGSWLTVV.